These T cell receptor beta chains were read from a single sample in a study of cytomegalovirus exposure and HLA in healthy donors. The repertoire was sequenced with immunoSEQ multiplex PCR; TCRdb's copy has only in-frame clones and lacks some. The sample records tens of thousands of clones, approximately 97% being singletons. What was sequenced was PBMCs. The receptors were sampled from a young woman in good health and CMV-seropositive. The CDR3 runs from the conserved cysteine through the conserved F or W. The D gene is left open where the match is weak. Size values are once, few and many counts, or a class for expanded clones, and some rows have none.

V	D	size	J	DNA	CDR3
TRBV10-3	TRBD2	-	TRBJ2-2	TGTGCCATCAGCCCCGGACTAGCGACCGGGGAGCTGTTTTTT	CAISPGLATGELFF
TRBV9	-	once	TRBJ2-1	TGTGCCAGCAGCGTAGGCCAGAACTACAATGAGCAGTTCTTC	CASSVGQNYNEQFF
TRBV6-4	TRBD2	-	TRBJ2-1	TGTGCCAGCAGTGATACTTCCAAGCGGGAGCTCGATGAGCAGTTCTTC	CASSDTSKRELDEQFF
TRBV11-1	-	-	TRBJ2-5	TGTGCCAGCAGCAGGGACACCCCCTTAAAAGAGACCCAGTACTTC	CASSRDTPLKETQYF
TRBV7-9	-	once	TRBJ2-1	TGTGCCAGCAGCTCCCCCTTCACTAGTATCGCCTACAATGAGCAGTTCTTC	CASSSPFTSIAYNEQFF
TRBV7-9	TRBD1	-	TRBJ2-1	TGTGCCAGCAGCTTTGGGACAGGGGGAGGAAATGAGCAGTTCTTC	CASSFGTGGGNEQFF
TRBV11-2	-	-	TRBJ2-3	TGTGCCAGCAGCTTGCTAGCAGCAGATACGCAGTATTTT	CASSLLAADTQYF
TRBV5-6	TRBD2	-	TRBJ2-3	TGTGCCAGCAGCCTGACCGGGGGGAAGGATACGCAGTATTTT	CASSLTGGKDTQYF
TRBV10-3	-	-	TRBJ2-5	TGTGCCATCAAAACTACAGGGTCGGAGACCCAGTACTTC	CAIKTTGSETQYF
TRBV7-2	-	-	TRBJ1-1	TGTGCCAGCAGCTTTTGGGGGCCCACTGAAGCTTTCTTT	CASSFWGPTEAFF
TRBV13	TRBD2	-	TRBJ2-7	TGTGCCAGCAGCTCTAGACTAGCGGGAGGGGTAGCCTACGAGCAGTACTTC	CASSSRLAGGVAYEQYF
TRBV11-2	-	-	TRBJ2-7	TGTGCCAGCAGCTTTAACTACGAGCAGTACTTC	CASSFNYEQYF
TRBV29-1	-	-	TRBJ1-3	TGCAGCGTTGCCAGTTCGGGGATTGGAAACACCATATATTTT	CSVASSGIGNTIYF
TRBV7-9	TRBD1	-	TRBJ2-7	TGTGCCAGCAGCCAAGCCGGGACAGTCTACGAGCAGTACTTC	CASSQAGTVYEQYF
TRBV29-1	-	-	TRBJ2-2	TGCAGCGTTGAAAGGAGGGCCGCCACCGGGGAGCTGTTTTTT	CSVERRAATGELFF
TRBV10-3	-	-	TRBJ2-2	TGTGCCATCAGTTTTAGAGCCGGGGAGCTGTTTTTT	CAISFRAGELFF
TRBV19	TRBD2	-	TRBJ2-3	TGTGCCAGTAGTATTAGGGCTAGCGGGAGTGCAGATACGCAGTATTTT	CASSIRASGSADTQYF